The clone carrying this T cell receptor beta chain was detected only once. The antigen is not known. The CDR3 is 14 residues long. From germline, CDR1 is MNHNS and CDR2 SASEGT. V was shortened by 9 bases and J by 5 bases, with 17 bases between the two germline ends. Sequencing was performed with immunoSEQ multiplex PCR; in TCRdb, only in-frame clones are kept and a portion is missing. The sample yields more than 2 million clones, around 93% seen once. This sample stems from a study of shared clonotypes between healthy human individuals. Study-level information: Serving as donors were two women and three men, whose ages spanned 18 to 49. Plates per donor: three CD4 naive, three CD4 memory, two CD8 naive, one CD8 memory. Broader study findings: All-four-donor shared clonotypes had higher generation probabilities than non-shared clonotypes did. Estimated richness was generally greater in naive than memory subsets.

The naive CD8 subset, CD45RO-negative cells positively selected for CCR7, excluded terminally differentiated effector memory CD45RA+ cells. Material: naive CD8+ T cells from PBMCs. The receptor comes from a man younger than 30 in good health. Some clones in this sample may be carry-over from other donors' samples. The J gene is TRBJ1-5, the V gene TRBV6-1; D is ambiguous. As DNA, the CDR3 is TGTGCCAGTCGCTCGGGCTATAGTTATCAGCCCCAGCATTTT. Protein sequence: CASRSGYSYQPQHF.